This passage covers 14 T cell receptor beta chains from one sample sequenced in a study of T-cell reconstitution after alpha-beta-depleted transplantation in children. Preparation of the TCRbeta library was carried out with unique molecular identifiers. TCRdb itself ran the PCR reads through MiXCR, one entry per CDR3 protein. The table lists 100,000 to 150,000 distinct CDR3 sequences, 23% of them singletons, with more than 9% in the top ten. The sequencing used PBMCs, mostly from graft donor cells, collected 180 days after TCRalphabeta/CD19-depleted stem cell transplant. The source of these receptors is a male patient between 2 and 10 years old who had a stem cell transplant for chronic granulomatous disease, so the T cells may come from the graft donor.

This clonotype was observed many times. This CDR3 is CASSPGLAVSYEQYF. The CDR3 DNA reads TGCGCCAGCAGCCCGGGACTAGCGGTATCCTACGAGCAGTACTTC. The V and J genes are TRBV5-1 and TRBJ2-7; 11 positions agree with TRBD2. Trimming at V came to 4 bases and at J to 1 base, leaving 4 bases not matched to a gene. Germline loops: CDR1 SGHRS, CDR2 YFSETQ. The CDR3 runs to 15 residues.

A few counts support this clonotype. The rearrangement joins TRBV12-3 or TRBV12-4 to TRBJ2-7; 7 nucleotides match TRBD1. The V and J ends lost 5 bases and 1 base, in that order; junction bases with no gene match: 5. The CDR3 spans 14 residues. CDR3 in DNA: TGTGCCAGCAGTCAGGACAGGCAGTCCTACGAGCAGTACTTC. Protein: CASSQDRQSYEQYF.

This rearrangement joins TRBV5-1 to TRBJ2-7; the D is unclear. The V gene lost 0 bases and the J gene lost 7 bases, with 14 bases spanning the gap. This CDR3 region has 14 residues. Looked up from germline, CDR1 is SGHRS and CDR2 is YFSETQ. This CDR3 reads CASSLGPSREEQYF. The DNA for the CDR3 is TGCGCCAGCAGCTTGGGACCCTCCCGAGAGGAGCAGTACTTC.

This clonotype was detected ten times or more. This chain joins TRBV20-1 and TRBJ2-1; D is possibly TRBD1 (6 bases). Germline loops: CDR1 DFQATT, CDR2 SNEGSKA (reference sequence). The V end lost 0 bases, the J end lost 0 bases, and 15 bases lay between the germline ends. The CDR3 is made up of 17 amino acids. The CDR3 DNA sequence: TGCAGTGCTAGAGACACCCCAGGGGAAAGCTCCTACAATGAGCAGTTCTTC. Translating it yields CSARDTPGESSYNEQFF.

This clonotype appeared a few times. The chain recombines TRBV7-8 with TRBJ2-7; maybe TRBD1 (6 bases). The CDR3 totals 14 residues. V lost 5 bases, J lost 7 bases, and 18 bases lay in between. CDR1 is SGHVS, CDR2 FQNEAQ, per germline. The CDR3: CASSLGTSLKEQYF. The DNA of the CDR3 is TGTGCCAGCAGCCTCGGGACAAGCTTAAAAGAGCAGTACTTC.

The chain employs TRBV20-1 and TRBJ1-5, with a weak D call TRBD1 (6 bases). Germline V gene lookup returns CDR1 DFQATT and CDR2 SNEGSKA (reference sequence). The CDR3 sequence is 16 residues long. V was cut by 4 bases and J by 2 bases, with 18 bases left in between. CDR3 nucleotide sequence: TGCAGTGCTACCCCAAGGGTCGGGGGCGGCAATCAGCCCCAGCATTTT. Translated, it gives CSATPRVGGGNQPQHF.

The rearrangement uses TRBV27 and TRBJ2-7, with 7 bases identical to TRBD2. In germline, CDR1 is MNHEY, CDR2 SMNVEV (reference sequence). V shed 5 bases, J shed 1 base, and the junction held 8 bases outside the gene matches. The CDR3 spans 15 residues. CDR3 in DNA: TGTGCCAGCAGTAGCTGGGGGGGATTGTCCTACGAGCAGTACTTC. As protein: CASSSWGGLSYEQYF.

The chain joins TRBV12-3 or TRBV12-4 to TRBJ2-2; maybe TRBD1 (5 bases). This CDR3 spans 13 amino acids. V was pared by 4 bases and J by 7 bases, with 10 bases between. In DNA form, the CDR3 reads TGTGCCAGCAGTTCAGGGTCCCACGGGGAGCTGTTTTTT. It is translated as CASSSGSHGELFF.

This clonotype was seen many times. This chain joins TRBV20-1 and TRBJ1-3; TRBD1 is a possible D gene (6 bases). V lost 0 bases, J lost 0 bases, and 12 bases lay in between. Germline assignment: CDR1 DFQATT and CDR2 SNEGSKA (reference sequence). The CDR3 runs 16 residues. The CDR3 sequence is CSARDFRGGSGNTIYF. The CDR3, as DNA: TGCAGTGCTAGAGATTTCCGAGGGGGCTCTGGAAACACCATATATTTT.

This chain joins TRBV7-2 and TRBJ2-7; D is ambiguous. Trimming pared 1 base from V and 0 bases from J, leaving 10 bases between. This CDR3 spans 15 amino acids. CDR1 and CDR2 (germline): SGHTA, FQGNSA. The CDR3: CASSLVPRTSYEQYF. The CDR3 DNA reads TGTGCCAGCAGCTTAGTCCCGAGAACCTCCTACGAGCAGTACTTC.

This clonotype showed up just a few times. CDR3 coding DNA: TGTGCCAGCAGCTTAGCCGGGGATGGCTACACCTTC. Encoded protein: CASSLAGDGYTF. This sequence joins TRBV7-9 and TRBJ1-2; D gene uncertain. Germline V gives CDR1 SEHNR, CDR2 FQNEAQ (reference sequence). The V end lost 0 bases, the J end lost 6 bases, and 5 bases lay between the germline ends. This CDR3 is 12 amino acids long. Combining the CDR3 with reference TRBV7-9 and TRBJ1-2 gives the whole variable domain DTGVSQNPRHKITKRGQNVTFRCDPISEHNRLYWYRQTLGQGPEFLTYFQNEAQLEKSRLLSDRFSAERPKGSFSTLEIQRTEQGDSAMYLCASSLAGDGYTFGSGTRLTVV.

The sample holds many counts of this clonotype. The J gene is TRBJ2-1, the V gene TRBV20-1; D may match TRBD1 or TRBD2 (5 bases each). Germline CDR1 and CDR2: DFQATT and SNEGSKA (reference sequence). This CDR3 has 15 residues. V was trimmed by 1 base and J by 0 bases, leaving 10 bases between them. In nucleotides, the CDR3 is TGCAGTGCTAGAGGGGGGAGAGGCTCCTACAATGAGCAGTTCTTC. Protein product: CSARGGRGSYNEQFF.

The chain combines TRBV5-1 with TRBJ2-1, with 9 bases identical to TRBD1. The CDR3 spans 16 residues. V lost 3 bases, J lost 4 bases, and 8 bases stayed unmatched. Per the germline V gene, CDR1 is SGHRS and CDR2 is YFSETQ. CDR3 in amino acids: CASSWGDRVSYNEQFF. Written as DNA, the CDR3 is TGCGCCAGCAGCTGGGGGGACAGGGTGTCTTACAATGAGCAGTTCTTC. Drawing the rest from reference TRBV5-1 and TRBJ2-1, the complete variable domain is KAGVTQTPRYLIKTRGQQVTLSCSPISGHRSVSWYQQTPGQGLQFLFEYFSETQRNKGNFPGRFSGRQFSNSRSEMNVSTLELGDSALYLCASSWGDRVSYNEQFFGPGTRLTVL.

This clonotype has ten or more counts. The chain joins TRBV20-1 to TRBJ2-5; the D gene is possibly TRBD2 (7 bases). This CDR3 has 14 residues. V lost 3 bases, J lost 5 bases, and 16 bases lay in between. The germline V gene encodes CDR1 DFQATT and CDR2 SNEGSKA (reference sequence). This CDR3 reads CSARGASGRETQYF. Written as DNA, the CDR3 is TGCAGTGCTAGGGGGGCCTCCGGGAGGGAGACCCAGTACTTC.